The 9 T cell receptor beta chains listed next were all sequenced from one sample in a study of T cell repertoires in ileal Crohn's disease. Time point denoted: proximal margin of the surgical specimen (macroscopically non-inflamed). The table came from immunoSEQ multiplex PCR; TCRdb's copy has only in-frame clones and leaves some out. This sample has a few thousand clones, with around 77% found just once. The specimen sequenced was ileal tissue. These receptors came from an adult with Crohn's disease.

V is TRBV27 and J is TRBJ1-4; possible D gene TRBD1, 5 bases. The CDR3 is made up of 14 amino acids. CDR1 MNHEY and CDR2 SMNVEV come from the germline V gene (reference sequence). With 8 bases removed from V and 4 bases from J, the gap between germline ends came to 14 bases. CDR3 loop: CASGHGHLNEKLFF. In nucleotides, the CDR3 is TGTGCCAGCGGACATGGACATCTTAATGAAAAACTGTTTTTT. Drawing the rest from reference TRBV27 and TRBJ1-4, the complete variable domain is EAQVTQNPRYLITVTGKKLTVTCSQNMNHEYMSWYRQDPGLGLRQIYYSMNVEVTDKGDVPEGYKVSRKEKRNFPLILESPSPNQTSLYFCASGHGHLNEKLFFGSGTQLSVL.

CDR3 DNA: TGTGCCAGCAGCTTGGAATGGGGTCAGCCCCAGCATTTT. It is translated as CASSLEWGQPQHF. V usage is TRBV5-5 and J usage is TRBJ1-5; D unclear. The CDR3 contains 13 residues. The V end lost 0 bases, the J end lost 6 bases, and 7 bases lay between the germline ends. Germline V lookup: CDR1 SGHKS, CDR2 YYEKEE (reference sequence).

The V and J genes are TRBV5-1 and TRBJ1-6; TRBD1 agrees at 7 bases. J gave up 7 bases and V 0 bases, and 7 bases lay outside the gene matches. CDR1 is SGHRS and CDR2 is YFSETQ in the germline V gene. The CDR3 is made up of 16 amino acids. CDR3 protein: CASSLGLGQENSPLHF. CDR3 bases: TGCGCCAGCAGCTTGGGACTTGGACAGGAGAATTCACCCCTCCACTTT.

The chain carries TRBV10-3 and TRBJ2-2; TRBD2 might be the D (6 bases). The CDR3 has 14 residues. Germline V gene sequence: CDR1 ENHRY, CDR2 SYGVKD. Trimming removed 10 bases from V and 3 bases from J, with 15 bases in between. DNA of the CDR3: TGTGCCACCTTGGGCGGGGTAGACACCGGGGAGCTGTTTTTT. Protein sequence: CATLGGVDTGELFF.

The rearrangement uses TRBV28 and TRBJ1-4, with 7 bases matching TRBD1. V was pared by 8 bases and J by 7 bases, with 7 bases of the junction left unmatched. Germline-derived CDR1 and CDR2 are MDHEN and SYDVKM. The CDR3 length is 13 residues. The CDR3 DNA sequence: TGTGCCAGCTTCAGGGGGAGGGGTGAAAAACTGTTTTTT. It codes for CASFRGRGEKLFF.

The chain has TRBV7-6 and TRBJ1-5, with D possibly matching TRBD1 (5 bases). CDR3 length: 14 amino acids. Germline CDR1 and CDR2: SGHVS and FNYEAQ. Trimming shortened V by 5 bases and J by 0 bases, and 8 bases separated the two germline ends. CDR3 amino acids: CASSPGHSNQPQHF. CDR3 nucleotides: TGTGCCAGCAGCCCAGGACATAGCAATCAGCCCCAGCATTTT.

The chain has TRBV29-1 and TRBJ1-4; D gene unclear. Germline CDR1 is SQVTM and CDR2 is ANQGSEA. V shed 7 bases and J shed 5 bases, with 11 bases lying between them. The CDR3 loop spans 12 amino acids. The CDR3 region has the DNA TGCAGCGCCTCCCCGGGGAATGAAAAACTGTTTTTT. Its protein is CSASPGNEKLFF.

The J gene is TRBJ2-5, the V gene TRBV7-3; TRBD1 matches at 8 bases. V lost 5 bases to trimming and J lost 4 bases; unmatched junction nucleotides: 3. In germline, CDR1 is SGHTA, CDR2 FQGTGA. The CDR3 has 13 residues. The CDR3 region is CASSQDRGETQYF. CDR3 DNA sequence: TGTGCCAGCAGCCAAGACAGGGGAGAGACCCAGTACTTC.

The genes are TRBV5-1 and TRBJ1-6; D may be TRBD1 (5 bases). Germline values: CDR1 SGHRS, CDR2 YFSETQ. Between the trimmed V and J ends, which lost 0 bases and 8 bases, there was a span of 15 bases. The CDR3 has 16 amino acids. The CDR3 nucleotides read TGCGCCAGCAGCTTGGCAGGAGGGCAGGGTGATTCACCCCTCCACTTT. Amino acids: CASSLAGGQGDSPLHF.